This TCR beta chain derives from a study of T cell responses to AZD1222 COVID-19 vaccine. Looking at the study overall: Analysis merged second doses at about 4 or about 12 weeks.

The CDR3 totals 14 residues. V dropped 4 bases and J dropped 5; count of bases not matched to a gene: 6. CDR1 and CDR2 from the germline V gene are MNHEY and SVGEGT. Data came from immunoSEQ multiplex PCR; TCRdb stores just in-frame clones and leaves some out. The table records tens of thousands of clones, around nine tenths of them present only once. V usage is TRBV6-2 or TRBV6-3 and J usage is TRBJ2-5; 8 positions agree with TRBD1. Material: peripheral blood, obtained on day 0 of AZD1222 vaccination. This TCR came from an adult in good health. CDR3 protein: CASSSTGGLETQYF. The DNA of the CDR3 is TGTGCCAGCAGTTCCACAGGGGGTTTGGAGACCCAGTACTTC.